Detailed here is one T cell receptor beta chain. The antigen is not known. The data were obtained in a study of graft-versus-host responses after intestinal transplantation. At the level of the study: Each recipient received a multivisceral, liver-intestinal, or isolated intestinal graft. Study-level results: Individuals carrying graft-donor T cell macrochimerism showed high graft-versus-host to host-versus-graft clonal ratios in allografts.

Here immunoSEQ multiplex PCR was the method, and the copy in TCRdb shows in-frame clones only, minus some. This sample yields tens of thousands of clones, of which approximately 95% are seen a single time; 0.45% to 0.6% belongs to the top ten. Specimen: unstimulated CD8+ T cells sorted from spleen or lymph node cells, collected before intestinal transplant. The receptor comes from a human donor who received an intestinal transplant.

The CDR3 sequence: CASNNLTGANTEAFF. In DNA form, the CDR3 reads TGCGCCAGCAACAACCTTACAGGGGCGAACACTGAAGCTTTCTTT. The chain carries TRBV10-1 and TRBJ1-1; 7 nucleotides line up with TRBD1. There are 15 residues in the CDR3. Trimming at V came to 7 bases and at J to 1 base, leaving 9 bases not matched to a gene. Germline loops: CDR1 WNHNN, CDR2 SYGVQD (reference sequence).